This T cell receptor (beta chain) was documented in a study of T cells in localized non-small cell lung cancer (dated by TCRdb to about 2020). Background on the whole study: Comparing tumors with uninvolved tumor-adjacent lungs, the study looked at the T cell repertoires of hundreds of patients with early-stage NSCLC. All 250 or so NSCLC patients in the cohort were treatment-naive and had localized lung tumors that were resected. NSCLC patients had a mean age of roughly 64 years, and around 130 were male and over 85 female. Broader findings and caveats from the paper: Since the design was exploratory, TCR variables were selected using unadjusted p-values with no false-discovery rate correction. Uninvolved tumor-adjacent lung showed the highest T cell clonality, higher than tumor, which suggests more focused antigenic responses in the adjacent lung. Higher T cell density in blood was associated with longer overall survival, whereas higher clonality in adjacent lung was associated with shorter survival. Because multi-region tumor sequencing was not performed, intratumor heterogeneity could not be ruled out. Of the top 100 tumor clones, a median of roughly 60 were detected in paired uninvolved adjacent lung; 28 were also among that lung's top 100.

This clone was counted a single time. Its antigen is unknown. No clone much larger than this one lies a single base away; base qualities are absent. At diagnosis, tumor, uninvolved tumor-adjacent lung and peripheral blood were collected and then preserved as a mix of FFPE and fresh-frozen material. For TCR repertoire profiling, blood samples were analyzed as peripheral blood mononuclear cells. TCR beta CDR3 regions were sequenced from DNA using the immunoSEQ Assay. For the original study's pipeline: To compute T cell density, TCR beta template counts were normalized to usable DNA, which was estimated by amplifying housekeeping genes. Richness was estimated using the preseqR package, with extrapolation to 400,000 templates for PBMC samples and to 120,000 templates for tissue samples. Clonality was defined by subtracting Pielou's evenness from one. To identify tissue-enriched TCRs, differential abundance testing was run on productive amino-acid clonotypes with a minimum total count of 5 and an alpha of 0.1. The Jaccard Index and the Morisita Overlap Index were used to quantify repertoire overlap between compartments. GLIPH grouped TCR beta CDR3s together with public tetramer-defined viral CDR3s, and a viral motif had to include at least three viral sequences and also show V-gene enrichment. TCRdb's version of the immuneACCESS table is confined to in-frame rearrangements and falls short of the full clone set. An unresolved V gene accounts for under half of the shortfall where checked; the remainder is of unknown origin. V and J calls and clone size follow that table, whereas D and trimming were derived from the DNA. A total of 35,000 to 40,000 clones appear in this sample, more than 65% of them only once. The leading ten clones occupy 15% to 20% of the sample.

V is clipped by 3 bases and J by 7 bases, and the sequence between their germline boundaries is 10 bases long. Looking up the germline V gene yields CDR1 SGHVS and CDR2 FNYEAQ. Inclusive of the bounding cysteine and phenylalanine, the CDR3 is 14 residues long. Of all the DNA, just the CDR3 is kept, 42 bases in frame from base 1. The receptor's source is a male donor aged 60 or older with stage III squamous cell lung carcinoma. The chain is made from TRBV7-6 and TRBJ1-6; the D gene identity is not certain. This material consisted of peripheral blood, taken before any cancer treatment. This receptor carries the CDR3 CASSFTQQNSPLHF. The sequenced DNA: TGTGCCAGCAGCTTTACGCAGCAGAATTCACCCCTCCACTTT.